A single TCR beta chain is shown here with its context. Its antigen remains unidentified. Production of TCR cDNA was by 5'RACE template switching, which also added a universal primer site and UMIs. TCRdb independently ran MiXCR on the 5' RACE reads; one entry per CDR3 protein. The sample yields 150,000 to 200,000 distinct CDR3 sequences, approximately 9.9% seen once. The data belong to a study of T cells after yellow fever vaccination. Across the whole study: Any fraction with a low cell number was prepared using SMART-Seq v4 Ultra Low Input.

Germline V gene data show CDR1 as SQVTM and CDR2 as ANQGSEA. The CDR3 runs to 15 residues. V was trimmed by 3 bases and J by 0 bases, leaving 12 bases between them. Findings of the study overall: At 95% to 98% for CD4 and 88% for CD8, most primary-vaccination clones showed up again after the booster.

The sequenced sample was CD8+ T cells sorted from PBMCs, obtained 45 days after the yellow fever booster vaccination. The TCR sequence derives from a man between 18 and 35 years old who received the YFV17D yellow fever vaccine. The chain has TRBV29-1 and TRBJ2-4; the D call may be TRBD1 or TRBD2 (5 bases each). CDR3 bases: TGCAGCGTTGACGGGGACCTCGGAGCCAAAAACATTCAGTACTTC. It specifies CSVDGDLGAKNIQYF.